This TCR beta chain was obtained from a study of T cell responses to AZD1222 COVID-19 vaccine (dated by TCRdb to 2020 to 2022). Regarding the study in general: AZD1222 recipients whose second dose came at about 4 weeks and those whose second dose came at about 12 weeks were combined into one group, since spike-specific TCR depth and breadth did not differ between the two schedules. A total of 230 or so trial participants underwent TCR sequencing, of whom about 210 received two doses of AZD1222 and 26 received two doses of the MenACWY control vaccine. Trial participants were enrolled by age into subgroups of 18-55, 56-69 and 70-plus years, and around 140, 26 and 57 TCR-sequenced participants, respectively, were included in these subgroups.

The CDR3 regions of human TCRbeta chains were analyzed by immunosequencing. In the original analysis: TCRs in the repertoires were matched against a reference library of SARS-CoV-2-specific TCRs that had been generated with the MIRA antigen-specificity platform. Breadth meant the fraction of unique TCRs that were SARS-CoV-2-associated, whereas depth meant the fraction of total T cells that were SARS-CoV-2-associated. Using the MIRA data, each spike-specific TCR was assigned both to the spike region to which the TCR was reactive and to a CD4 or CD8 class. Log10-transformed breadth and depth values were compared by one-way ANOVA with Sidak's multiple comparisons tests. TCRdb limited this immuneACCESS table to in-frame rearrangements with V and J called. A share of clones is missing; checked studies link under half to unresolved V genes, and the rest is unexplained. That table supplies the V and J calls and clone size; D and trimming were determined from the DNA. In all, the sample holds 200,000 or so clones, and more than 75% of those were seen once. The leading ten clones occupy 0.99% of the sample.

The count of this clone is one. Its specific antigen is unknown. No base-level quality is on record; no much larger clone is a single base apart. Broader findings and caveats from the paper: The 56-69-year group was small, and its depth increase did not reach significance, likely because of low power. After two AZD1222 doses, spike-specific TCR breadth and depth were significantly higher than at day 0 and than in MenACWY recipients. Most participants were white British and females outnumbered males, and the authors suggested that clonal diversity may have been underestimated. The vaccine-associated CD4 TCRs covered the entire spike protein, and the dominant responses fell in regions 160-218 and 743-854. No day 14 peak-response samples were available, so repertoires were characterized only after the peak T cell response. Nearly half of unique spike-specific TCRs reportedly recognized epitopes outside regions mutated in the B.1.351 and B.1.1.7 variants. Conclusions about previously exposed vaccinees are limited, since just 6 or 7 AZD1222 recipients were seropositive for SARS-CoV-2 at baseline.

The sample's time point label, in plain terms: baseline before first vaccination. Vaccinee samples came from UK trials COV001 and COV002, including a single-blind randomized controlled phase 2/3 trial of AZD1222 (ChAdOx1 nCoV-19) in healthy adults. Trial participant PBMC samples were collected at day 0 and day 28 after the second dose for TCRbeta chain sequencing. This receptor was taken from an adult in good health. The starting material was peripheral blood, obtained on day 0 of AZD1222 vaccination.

The CDR3 in this case is CASSFMTRSLASGRAGSYNEQFF. The sequence in DNA is TGTGCCAGCAGTTTTATGACACGTTCCCTGGCTAGCGGGAGGGCCGGATCCTACAATGAGCAGTTCTTC. The rearrangement joined TRBV28 to TRBJ2-1, with 12 bases aligning to TRBD2. Reading from cysteine to phenylalanine, the CDR3 counts 23 amino acids. The entry retains the CDR3 DNA only, 69 bases that are in frame from base 1. V ends up 3 bases short and J 1 base short, with an unmatched junction base count of 22. Per the germline V gene, MDHEN is the CDR1 and SYDVKM is the CDR2.